This T cell receptor (beta chain) was found in a study of blood T cell repertoires in COVID-19. Turning to the study itself: The United States, Italy and Spain supplied acute and convalescent COVID-19 samples.

In the source study's methods: Amplification of reference gene primers was used by the study to estimate nucleated cell counts. The repertoire was sequenced with immunoSEQ multiplex PCR; TCRdb's copy has only in-frame clones and lacks some. The DNA gave D and trimming, while V, J and clone size come from that table. Of 6,900 or so clones in the sample, 80% to 90% were seen once. This CDR3 comprises 15 residues. Germline CDR1 and CDR2: KGHSH and LQKENI. The V end lost 3 bases, the J end lost 3 bases, and 15 bases lay between the germline ends. The clonotype comes from a human donor in a cohort sampled during active COVID-19. Sample: peripheral blood. The gene calls are TRBV18 and TRBJ2-7; maybe TRBD2 (6 bases). The CDR3 reads CASSPPGTPNYEQYF. The CDR3 bases are TGTGCCAGCTCACCCCCCGGGACTCCCAACTACGAGCAGTACTTC.